These T cell receptor beta chains were read from a single sample in a study of monozygotic twins with inflammatory bowel disease. Using the 5' RACE reads, TCRdb records one entry per CDR3 protein without DNA. This sample contains about 380,000 distinct CDR3 sequences. Sequences were obtained from blood. These receptors all stem from a human donor with ulcerative colitis or Crohn's disease, or a healthy co-twin of an affected twin (not recorded which). The CDR3 runs from the conserved cysteine through the conserved F or W. Each record gives: V gene, J gene, CDR3 protein.

v_gene: TRBV7-9
j_gene: TRBJ2-3
CDR3aa: CASSFGAGGRTDTQYF

v_gene: TRBV5-1
j_gene: TRBJ1-2
CDR3aa: CASSLGASGYGYTF

v_gene: TRBV7-2
j_gene: TRBJ2-1
CDR3aa: CASSTMDGNEQFF

v_gene: TRBV20-1
j_gene: TRBJ1-3
CDR3aa: CSARDAGAVNTIYF

v_gene: TRBV7-9
j_gene: TRBJ2-7
CDR3aa: CASSLVVRDEQYF

v_gene: TRBV7-9
j_gene: TRBJ2-7
CDR3aa: CASSLGWTTGTAYEQYF

v_gene: TRBV7-2
j_gene: TRBJ2-5
CDR3aa: CASSPGRTSVGTQYF

v_gene: TRBV7-9
j_gene: TRBJ2-7
CDR3aa: CASSLGYRDRTSYEQYF

v_gene: TRBV4-3
j_gene: TRBJ2-7
CDR3aa: CASSRGAAYEQYF

v_gene: TRBV27
j_gene: TRBJ2-3
CDR3aa: CASSLRIMTDTQYF

v_gene: TRBV5-1
j_gene: TRBJ2-1
CDR3aa: CASSLDGSLSYNEQFF

v_gene: TRBV5-1
j_gene: TRBJ2-1
CDR3aa: CASEKGAGTNNEQFF

v_gene: TRBV7-9
j_gene: TRBJ2-7
CDR3aa: CASSLGTVPSGEQYF

v_gene: TRBV6-1
j_gene: TRBJ1-5
CDR3aa: CASRNREPRGQPQHF

v_gene: TRBV6-2/TRBV6-3
j_gene: TRBJ1-1
CDR3aa: CASRDREWTEAFF

v_gene: TRBV5-1
j_gene: TRBJ2-2
CDR3aa: CASSSGTSGVRNNGELFF

v_gene: TRBV5-1
j_gene: TRBJ2-2
CDR3aa: CASSLRGASAGELFF

v_gene: TRBV7-9
j_gene: TRBJ2-7
CDR3aa: CASSLGGHLTYEQYF

v_gene: TRBV20-1
j_gene: TRBJ2-3
CDR3aa: CSARGSQRFGTDTQYF

v_gene: TRBV10-3
j_gene: TRBJ2-2
CDR3aa: CAISESRDLELFF

v_gene: TRBV15
j_gene: TRBJ2-1
CDR3aa: CATSREGYNEQFF

v_gene: TRBV7-2
j_gene: TRBJ2-7
CDR3aa: CASGTSGTYEQYF

v_gene: TRBV11-2
j_gene: TRBJ1-5
CDR3aa: CASSSEGQPQHF

v_gene: TRBV5-1
j_gene: TRBJ2-1
CDR3aa: CASSLESHEQFF

v_gene: TRBV4-3
j_gene: TRBJ1-5
CDR3aa: CASSQEGGDQPQHF

v_gene: TRBV12-3/TRBV12-4
j_gene: TRBJ1-3
CDR3aa: CASSFGGLVDTIYF

v_gene: TRBV12-3/TRBV12-4
j_gene: TRBJ2-1
CDR3aa: CASSLGGQSRYNEQFF

v_gene: TRBV6-1
j_gene: TRBJ1-5
CDR3aa: CASSQGQGNQPQHF

v_gene: TRBV2
j_gene: TRBJ2-2
CDR3aa: CASTKVGAGELFF

v_gene: TRBV9
j_gene: TRBJ2-5
CDR3aa: CASSVETGVPLETQYF

v_gene: TRBV20-1
j_gene: TRBJ2-3
CDR3aa: CSARAGEGTDTQYF

v_gene: TRBV18
j_gene: TRBJ1-2
CDR3aa: CASSPSGGANYGYTF

v_gene: TRBV18
j_gene: TRBJ1-2
CDR3aa: CASSPQGARVYGYTF

v_gene: TRBV25-1
j_gene: TRBJ2-7
CDR3aa: CASSMHAGEQYF

v_gene: TRBV4-3
j_gene: TRBJ2-1
CDR3aa: CASSHGTGTNEQFF

v_gene: TRBV20-1
j_gene: TRBJ1-4
CDR3aa: CSAFDRGHGEKLFF

v_gene: TRBV28
j_gene: TRBJ1-4
CDR3aa: CASRRTVNEKLFF

v_gene: TRBV27
j_gene: TRBJ2-7
CDR3aa: CASSWVGTREQYF

v_gene: TRBV5-1
j_gene: TRBJ1-2
CDR3aa: CASSLTPDRLYGYTF

v_gene: TRBV5-1
j_gene: TRBJ2-7
CDR3aa: CASSWGNTGGWDEQYF

v_gene: TRBV6-4
j_gene: TRBJ1-5
CDR3aa: CASIPRDRDNQPQHF

v_gene: TRBV5-1
j_gene: TRBJ1-4
CDR3aa: CASSLHTGTGYHSATNEKLFF

v_gene: TRBV2
j_gene: TRBJ2-1
CDR3aa: CASSEARDRPYNEQFF

v_gene: TRBV5-1
j_gene: TRBJ1-1
CDR3aa: CASSLAGWGRGTNTEAFF

v_gene: TRBV7-2
j_gene: TRBJ2-7
CDR3aa: CASSSRVGQAAQQYF

v_gene: TRBV4-3
j_gene: TRBJ2-3
CDR3aa: CASSQENPSDTQYF

v_gene: TRBV20-1
j_gene: TRBJ1-2
CDR3aa: CSASRQRSNYGYTF

v_gene: TRBV4-2
j_gene: TRBJ1-5
CDR3aa: CASSQVGREQPQHF

v_gene: TRBV5-1
j_gene: TRBJ2-2
CDR3aa: CASSPHRDRSTGELFF

v_gene: TRBV12-3/TRBV12-4
j_gene: TRBJ1-5
CDR3aa: CASSLAFWGGDQPQHF

v_gene: TRBV21-1
j_gene: TRBJ2-7
CDR3aa: CASSKLYLGGRQAYGYEQYF